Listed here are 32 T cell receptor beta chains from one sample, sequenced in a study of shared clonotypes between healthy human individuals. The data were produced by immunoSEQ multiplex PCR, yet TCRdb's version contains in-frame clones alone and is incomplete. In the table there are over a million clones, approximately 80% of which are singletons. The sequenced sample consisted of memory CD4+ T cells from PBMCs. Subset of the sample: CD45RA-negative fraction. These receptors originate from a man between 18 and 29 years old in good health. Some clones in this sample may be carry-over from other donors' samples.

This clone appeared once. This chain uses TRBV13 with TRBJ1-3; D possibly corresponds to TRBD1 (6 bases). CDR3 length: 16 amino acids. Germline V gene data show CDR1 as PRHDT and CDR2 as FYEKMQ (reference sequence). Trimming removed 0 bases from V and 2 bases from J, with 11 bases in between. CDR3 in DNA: TGTGCCAGCAGCTTAGGAGTTTCAGGGGCTGGAAACACCATATATTTT. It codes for CASSLGVSGAGNTIYF.

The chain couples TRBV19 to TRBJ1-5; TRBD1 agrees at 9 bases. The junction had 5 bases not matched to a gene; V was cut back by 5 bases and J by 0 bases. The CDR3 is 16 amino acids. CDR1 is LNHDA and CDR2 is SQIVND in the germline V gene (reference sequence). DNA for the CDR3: TGTGCCAGTAGTGTGGGACAGGGAAATAGCAATCAGCCCCAGCATTTT. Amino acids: CASSVGQGNSNQPQHF.

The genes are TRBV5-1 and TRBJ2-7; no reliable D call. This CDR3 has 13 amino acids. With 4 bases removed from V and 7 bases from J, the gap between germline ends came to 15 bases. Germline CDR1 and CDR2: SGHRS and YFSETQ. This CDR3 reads CASSAQGNQEQYF. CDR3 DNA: TGCGCCAGCAGCGCACAAGGGAACCAGGAGCAGTACTTC.

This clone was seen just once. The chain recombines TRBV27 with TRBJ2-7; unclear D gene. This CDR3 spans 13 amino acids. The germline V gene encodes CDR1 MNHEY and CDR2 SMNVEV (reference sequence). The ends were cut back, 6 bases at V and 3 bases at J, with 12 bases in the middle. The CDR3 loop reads CASSLWVGYEQYF. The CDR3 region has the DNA TGTGCCAGCAGCCTGTGGGTAGGCTACGAGCAGTACTTC.

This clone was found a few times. CDR3 amino acids: CAWTTSGRAMKTQYF. The CDR3 nucleotides are TGTGCCTGGACTACTAGCGGGAGGGCTATGAAGACCCAGTACTTC. The chain carries TRBV30 and TRBJ2-5; TRBD2 aligns across 13 bases. Trimming took 4 bases from V and 6 from J; bases not matched to a gene: 8. The germline gives CDR1 GTSNPN, CDR2 SVGIG (reference sequence). The CDR3 loop spans 15 amino acids.

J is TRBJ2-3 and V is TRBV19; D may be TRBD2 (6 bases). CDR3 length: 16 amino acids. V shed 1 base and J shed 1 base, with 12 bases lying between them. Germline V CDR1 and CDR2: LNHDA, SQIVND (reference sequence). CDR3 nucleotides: TGTGCCAGTAGTATAGGCGCCGCTAGCGGCACAGATACGCAGTATTTT. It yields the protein CASSIGAASGTDTQYF.

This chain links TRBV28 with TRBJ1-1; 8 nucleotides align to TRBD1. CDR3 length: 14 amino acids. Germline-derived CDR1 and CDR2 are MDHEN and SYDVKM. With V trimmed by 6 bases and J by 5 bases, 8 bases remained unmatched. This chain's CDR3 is CASRTQGARTEAFF. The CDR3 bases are TGTGCCAGCAGAACTCAGGGGGCGAGGACTGAAGCTTTCTTT.

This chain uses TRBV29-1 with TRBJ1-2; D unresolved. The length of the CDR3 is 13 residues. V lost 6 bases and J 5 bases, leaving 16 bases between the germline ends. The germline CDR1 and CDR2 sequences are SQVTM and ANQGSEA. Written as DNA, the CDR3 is TGCAGCGTGTCCCCTGGACGAGGATATGGCTACACCTTC. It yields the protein CSVSPGRGYGYTF.

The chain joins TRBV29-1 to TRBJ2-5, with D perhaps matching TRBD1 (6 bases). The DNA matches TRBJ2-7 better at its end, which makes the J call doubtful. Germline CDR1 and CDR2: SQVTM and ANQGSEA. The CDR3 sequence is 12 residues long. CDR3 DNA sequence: TGCAGCGTTGCTGGACAGACCTACGAGCAGTACTTC. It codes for CSVAGQTYEQYF.

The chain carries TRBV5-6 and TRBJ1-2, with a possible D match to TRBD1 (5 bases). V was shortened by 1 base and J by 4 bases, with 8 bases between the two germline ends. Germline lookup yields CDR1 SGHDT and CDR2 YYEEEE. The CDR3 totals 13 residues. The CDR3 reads CASSLNRIYGYTF. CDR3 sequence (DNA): TGTGCCAGCAGCTTGAACAGGATCTATGGCTACACCTTC.

CDR3 loop: CASRRLWGTGNGYTF. The DNA of the CDR3 is TGTGCCAGTCGGCGGTTGTGGGGGACAGGGAACGGCTACACCTTC. The J gene is TRBJ1-2, the V gene TRBV6-5; 9 positions agree with TRBD1. The V segment lost 9 bases and the J segment 8 bases; nucleotides outside the gene matches: 16. CDR1 and CDR2 (germline): MNHEY, SVGAGI. CDR3 length: 15 residues.

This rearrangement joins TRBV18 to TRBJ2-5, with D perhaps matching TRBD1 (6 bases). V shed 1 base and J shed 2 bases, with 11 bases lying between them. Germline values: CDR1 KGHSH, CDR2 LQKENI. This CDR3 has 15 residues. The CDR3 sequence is CASSPLGQIQETQYF. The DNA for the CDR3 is TGTGCCAGCTCACCACTAGGACAGATACAAGAGACCCAGTACTTC.

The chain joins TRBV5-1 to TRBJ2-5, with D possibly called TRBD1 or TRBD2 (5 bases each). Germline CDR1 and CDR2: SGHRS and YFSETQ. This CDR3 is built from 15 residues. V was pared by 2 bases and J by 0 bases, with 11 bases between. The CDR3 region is CASSLMGRNQETQYF. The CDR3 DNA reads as TGCGCCAGCAGCTTAATGGGACGCAACCAAGAGACCCAGTACTTC.

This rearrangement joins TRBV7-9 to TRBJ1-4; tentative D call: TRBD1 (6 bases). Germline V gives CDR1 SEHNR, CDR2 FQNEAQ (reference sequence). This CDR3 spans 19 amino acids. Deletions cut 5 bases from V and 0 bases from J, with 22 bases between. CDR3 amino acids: CASSPAASGGGTTNEKLFF. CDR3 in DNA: TGTGCCAGCAGCCCTGCGGCCTCCGGGGGGGGCACAACTAATGAAAAACTGTTTTTT. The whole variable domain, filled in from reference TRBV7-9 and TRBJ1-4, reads DTGVSQNPRHKITKRGQNVTFRCDPISEHNRLYWYRQTLGQGPEFLTYFQNEAQLEKSRLLSDRFSAERPKGSFSTLEIQRTEQGDSAMYLCASSPAASGGGTTNEKLFFGSGTQLSVL.

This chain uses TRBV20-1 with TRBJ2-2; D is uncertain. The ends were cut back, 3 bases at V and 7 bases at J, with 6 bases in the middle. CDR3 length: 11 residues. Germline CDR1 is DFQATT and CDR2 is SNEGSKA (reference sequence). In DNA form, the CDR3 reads TGCAGTGCTAGCGAGTACGGGGAGCTGTTTTTT. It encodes CSASEYGELFF.

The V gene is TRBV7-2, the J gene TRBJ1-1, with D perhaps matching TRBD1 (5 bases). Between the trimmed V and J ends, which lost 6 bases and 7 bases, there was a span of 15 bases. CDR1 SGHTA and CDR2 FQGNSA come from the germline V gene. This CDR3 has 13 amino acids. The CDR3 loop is CASRRTGGDEAFF. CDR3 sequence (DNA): TGTGCCAGCAGACGTACAGGCGGGGATGAAGCTTTCTTT.

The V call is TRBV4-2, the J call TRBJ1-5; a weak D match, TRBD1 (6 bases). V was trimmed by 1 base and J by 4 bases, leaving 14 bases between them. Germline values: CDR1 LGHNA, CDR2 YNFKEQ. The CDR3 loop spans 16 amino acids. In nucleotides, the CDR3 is TGTGCCAGCAGCCAAGTGTGGGGGCAGACTAATCAGCCCCAGCATTTT. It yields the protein CASSQVWGQTNQPQHF.

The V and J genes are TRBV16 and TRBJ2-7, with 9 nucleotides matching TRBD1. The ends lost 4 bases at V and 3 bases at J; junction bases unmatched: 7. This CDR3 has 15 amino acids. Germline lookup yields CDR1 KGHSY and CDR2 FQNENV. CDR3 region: CASSPWDRVGYEQYF. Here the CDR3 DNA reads TGTGCCAGCAGCCCCTGGGACAGGGTAGGCTACGAGCAGTACTTC.

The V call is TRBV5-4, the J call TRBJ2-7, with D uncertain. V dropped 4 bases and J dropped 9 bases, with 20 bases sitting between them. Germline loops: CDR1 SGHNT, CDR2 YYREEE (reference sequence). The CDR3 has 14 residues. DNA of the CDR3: TGTGCCAGCAGCCCCATCGGCAACGAGCGACGGCAGTACTTC. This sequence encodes CASSPIGNERRQYF.

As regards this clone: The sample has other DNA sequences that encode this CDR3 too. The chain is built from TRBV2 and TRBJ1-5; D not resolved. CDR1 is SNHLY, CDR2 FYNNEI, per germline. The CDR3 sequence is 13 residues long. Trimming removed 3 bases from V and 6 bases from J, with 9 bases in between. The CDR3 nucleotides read TGTGCCAGCAGTGAGGAGGGCTTTCAGCCCCAGCATTTT. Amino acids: CASSEEGFQPQHF.

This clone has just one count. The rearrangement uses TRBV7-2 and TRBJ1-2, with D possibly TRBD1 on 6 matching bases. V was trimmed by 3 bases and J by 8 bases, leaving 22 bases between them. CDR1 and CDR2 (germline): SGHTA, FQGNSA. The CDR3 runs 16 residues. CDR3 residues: CASSFGGAVISGGYTF. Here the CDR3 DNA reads TGTGCCAGCAGCTTTGGGGGGGCAGTCATATCGGGAGGCTACACCTTC.

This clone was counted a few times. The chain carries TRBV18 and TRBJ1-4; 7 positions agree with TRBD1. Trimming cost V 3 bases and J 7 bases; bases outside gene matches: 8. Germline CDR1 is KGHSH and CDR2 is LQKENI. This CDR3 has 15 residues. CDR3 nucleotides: TGTGCCAGCTCACCTTCTCAGGGGGTAGCTGAAAAACTGTTTTTT. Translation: CASSPSQGVAEKLFF.

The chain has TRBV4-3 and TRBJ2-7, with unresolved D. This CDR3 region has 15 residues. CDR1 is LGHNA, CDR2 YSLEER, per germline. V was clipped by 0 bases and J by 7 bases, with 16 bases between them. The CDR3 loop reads CASSQDPRLTGEQYF. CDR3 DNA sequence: TGCGCCAGCAGCCAAGATCCTCGCCTCACTGGGGAGCAGTACTTC.

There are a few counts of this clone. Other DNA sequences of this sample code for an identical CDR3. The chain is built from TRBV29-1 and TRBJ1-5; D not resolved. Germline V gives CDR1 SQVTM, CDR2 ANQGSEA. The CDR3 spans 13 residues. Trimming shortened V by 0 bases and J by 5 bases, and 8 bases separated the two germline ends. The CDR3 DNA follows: TGCAGCGTTGAAGAGAGCGGGGATCAGCCCCAGCATTTT. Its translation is CSVEESGDQPQHF.

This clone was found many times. In nucleotides, the CDR3 is TGTGCCAGCAGAGAAGGGGATGGCAGGGGATCGGGCGAGCAGTACTTC. This codes for CASREGDGRGSGEQYF. The rearrangement uses TRBV4-2 and TRBJ2-7; possible D gene TRBD1, 6 bases. CDR1 is LGHNA, CDR2 YNFKEQ, per germline. Trimming pared 6 bases from V and 6 bases from J, leaving 24 bases between. The length of the CDR3 is 16 residues.

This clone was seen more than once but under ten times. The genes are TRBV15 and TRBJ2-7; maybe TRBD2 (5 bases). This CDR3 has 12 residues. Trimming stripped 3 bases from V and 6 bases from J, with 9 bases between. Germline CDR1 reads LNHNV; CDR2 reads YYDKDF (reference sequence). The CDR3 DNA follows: TGTGCCACCAGCAGCGCCCGGGGCGAGCAGTACTTC. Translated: CATSSARGEQYF.

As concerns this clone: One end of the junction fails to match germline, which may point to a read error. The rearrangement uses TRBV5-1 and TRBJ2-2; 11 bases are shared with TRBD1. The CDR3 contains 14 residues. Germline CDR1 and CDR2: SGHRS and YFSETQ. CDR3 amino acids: CASSLDPGTGGLFF. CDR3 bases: TGCGCCAGCAGCTTGGACCCCGGGACAGGGGGGCTGTTTTTT. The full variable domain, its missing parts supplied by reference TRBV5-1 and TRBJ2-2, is KAGVTQTPRYLIKTRGQQVTLSCSPISGHRSVSWYQQTPGQGLQFLFEYFSETQRNKGNFPGRFSGRQFSNSRSEMNVSTLELGDSALYLCASSLDPGTGGLFFGEGSRLTVL.

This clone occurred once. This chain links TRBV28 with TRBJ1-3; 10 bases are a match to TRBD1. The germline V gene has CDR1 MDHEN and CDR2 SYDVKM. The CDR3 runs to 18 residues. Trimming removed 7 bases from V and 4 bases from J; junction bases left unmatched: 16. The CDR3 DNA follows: TGTGCCAGCATGGAACCATGGAGGGACAGGGGCTCCGGAAACACCATATATTTT. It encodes CASMEPWRDRGSGNTIYF.

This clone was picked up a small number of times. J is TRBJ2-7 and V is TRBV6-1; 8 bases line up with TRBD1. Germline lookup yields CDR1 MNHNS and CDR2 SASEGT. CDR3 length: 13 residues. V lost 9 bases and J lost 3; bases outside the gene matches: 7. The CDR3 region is CASGQGMIYEQYF. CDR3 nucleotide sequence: TGTGCCAGTGGACAGGGTATGATCTACGAGCAGTACTTC.

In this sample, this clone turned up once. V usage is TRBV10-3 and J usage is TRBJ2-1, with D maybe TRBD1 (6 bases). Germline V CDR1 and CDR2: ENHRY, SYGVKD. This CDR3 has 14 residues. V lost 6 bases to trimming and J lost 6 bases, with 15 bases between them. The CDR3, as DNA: TGTGCCATCAGCCCAGGGGAGTGGGGCAATGAGCAGTTCTTC. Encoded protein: CAISPGEWGNEQFF.

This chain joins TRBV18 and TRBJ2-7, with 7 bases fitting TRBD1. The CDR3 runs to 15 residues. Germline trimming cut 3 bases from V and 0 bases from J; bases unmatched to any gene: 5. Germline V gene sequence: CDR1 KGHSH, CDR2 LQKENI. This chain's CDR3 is CASSPGTADSYEQYF. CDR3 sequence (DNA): TGTGCCAGCTCACCGGGGACAGCGGACTCCTACGAGCAGTACTTC. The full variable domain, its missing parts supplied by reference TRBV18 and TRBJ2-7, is NAGVMQNPRHLVRRRGQEARLRCSPMKGHSHVYWYRQLPEEGLKFMVYLQKENIIDESGMPKERFSAEFPKEGPSILRIQQVVRGDSAAYFCASSPGTADSYEQYFGPGTRLTVT.

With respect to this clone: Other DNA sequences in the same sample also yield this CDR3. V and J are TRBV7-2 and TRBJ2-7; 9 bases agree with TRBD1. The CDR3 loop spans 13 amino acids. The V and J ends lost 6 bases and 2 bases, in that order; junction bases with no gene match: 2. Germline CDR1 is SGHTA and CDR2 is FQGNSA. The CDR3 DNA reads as TGTGCCAGCAGGGGACAGGGAACCTACGAGCAGTACTTC. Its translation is CASRGQGTYEQYF.